The TCR beta chain under discussion was sequenced for a study of blood T cells in healthy people across ages. General observations from the study: Correlation between TCR beta diversity and naive T cell percentage was strong.

Points on this clonotype: The target antigen is unknown.

CDR3 size: 14 residues. In germline, CDR1 is SQVTM, CDR2 ANQGSEA. Trimming removed 6 bases from V and 4 bases from J, with 15 bases in between. Primers used in a second PCR of roughly 6 to 12 cycles were a sample-barcoded 5' primer and a J-beta primer mix. Tags on each cDNA molecule came from a template-switch adaptor with 12 random nucleotides. TCRdb recomputed calls from the 5' RACE reads with MiXCR, one row per CDR3 protein. This sample has almost 1 million distinct CDR3 sequences; just over 50% occur once, and the top ten carry 20% to 25%. This TCR derives from a woman in her sixties in good health. The sequencing input was blood. The chain joins TRBV29-1 to TRBJ1-4; possible D gene TRBD1, 5 bases. CDR3 nucleotides: TGCAGCGTACAAAGGGGATTTGGTAATGAAAAACTGTTTTTT. Translating it yields CSVQRGFGNEKLFF. The whole variable domain, filled in from reference TRBV29-1 and TRBJ1-4, reads SAVISQKPSRDICQRGTSLTIQCQVDSQVTMMFWYRQQPGQSLTLIATANQGSEATYESGFVIDKFPISRPNLTFSTLTVSNMSPEDSSIYLCSVQRGFGNEKLFFGSGTQLSVL.